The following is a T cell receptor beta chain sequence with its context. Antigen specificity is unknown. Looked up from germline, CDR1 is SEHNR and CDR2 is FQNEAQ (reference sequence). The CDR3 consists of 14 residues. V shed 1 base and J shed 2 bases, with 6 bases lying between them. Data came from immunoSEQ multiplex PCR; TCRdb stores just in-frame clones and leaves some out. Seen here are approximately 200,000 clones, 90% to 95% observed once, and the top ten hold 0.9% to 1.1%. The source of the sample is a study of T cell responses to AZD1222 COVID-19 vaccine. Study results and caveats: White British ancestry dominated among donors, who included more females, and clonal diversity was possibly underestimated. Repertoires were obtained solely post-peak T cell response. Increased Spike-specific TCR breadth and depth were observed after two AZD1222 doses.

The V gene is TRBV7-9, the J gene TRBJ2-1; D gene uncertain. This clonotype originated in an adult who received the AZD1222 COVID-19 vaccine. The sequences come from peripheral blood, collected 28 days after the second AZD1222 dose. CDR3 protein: CASSLGNAYNEQFF. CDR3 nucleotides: TGTGCCAGCAGCTTAGGTAATGCCTACAATGAGCAGTTCTTC.